Listed below are T cell receptor beta chains from one sample, sequenced in a study of blood T cells in healthy people across ages. MiXCR, run by TCRdb on the 5' RACE reads, gives a single entry per CDR3 protein. This table has approximately 880,000 distinct CDR3 sequences, 45% to 50% appearing once. Sequencing input: blood. These receptor sequences come from a man aged 30 to 45 in good health. Each CDR3 is given with its conserved first and last residue. The D gene is left open where the match is weak. Not every row has a clone size; where given, it reads once, few, many or a size class.

V gene	J gene	D gene	clone size	CDR3 DNA	CDR3 protein
TRBV7-7	TRBJ2-3	TRBD2	-	TGTGCTAGCAGCTTAGACGCGGGAGGATCAGATACGCAGTATTTT	CASSLDAGGSDTQYF
TRBV11-3	TRBJ2-1	TRBD2	-	TGTGCCAGCAGCTCCCTCCGGGGGGGCCACAATGAGCAGTTCTTC	CASSSLRGGHNEQFF
TRBV24-1	TRBJ1-2	-	-	TGTGCCACCAGTGATTCGGGACGGCAAGTCTATGGCTACACCTTC	CATSDSGRQVYGYTF
TRBV10-3	TRBJ1-6	TRBD1	few	TGTGCCATCAGTGCACAGGGGAATTCACCCCTCCACTTT	CAISAQGNSPLHF
TRBV5-6	TRBJ2-7	TRBD1	once	TGTGCCAGCAGCAGAGGGACAGGTGAAAACGAGCAGTACTTC	CASSRGTGENEQYF
TRBV18	TRBJ2-1	TRBD2	-	TGTGCCAGCTCACCACCGTGGGAAGGACTAGCGGGGGGTGAGCAGTTCTTC	CASSPPWEGLAGGEQFF
TRBV25-1	TRBJ1-6	-	-	TGTGCCAGCAGTGAATATACAGGGCAGGGGAACTCACCCCTCCACTTT	CASSEYTGQGNSPLHF
TRBV9	TRBJ1-5	-	few	TGTGCCAGCAGCCCCCGCGACGATAGCAATCAGCCCCAGCATTTT	CASSPRDDSNQPQHF
TRBV6-2/TRBV6-3	TRBJ2-4	-	-	TGTGCCAGCAGTTACTCGGGAAGGGACACCGCTAACATTCAGTACTTC	CASSYSGRDTANIQYF
TRBV7-2	TRBJ2-5	TRBD1	-	TGTGCCAGCAGGTCTGGGACAGCGAGGACCCAGTACTTC	CASRSGTARTQYF
TRBV27	TRBJ2-2	TRBD1	once	TGTGCCAGCACGCTGACAGGGGCTGCCACCGGGGAGCTGTTTTTT	CASTLTGAATGELFF
TRBV3-1	TRBJ2-3	-	many	TGTGCCAGCGGAGCAGATACGCAGTATTTT	CASGADTQYF
TRBV29-1	TRBJ1-6	TRBD1	-	TGCAGCGTTCTGGGAGGGACAGGGCTTTCACCCCTCCACTTT	CSVLGGTGLSPLHF
TRBV6-6	TRBJ2-5	-	-	TGTGCCAGCAGAGACACGACAGAGTGGGCCCAGTACTTC	CASRDTTEWAQYF
TRBV6-2/TRBV6-3	TRBJ2-6	-	few	TGTGCCAGCAGTCCAGGGCTCACTTCCGGGGCCAACGTCCTGACTTTC	CASSPGLTSGANVLTF
TRBV27	TRBJ1-5	-	once	TGTGCCAGCAGTTACAGGGCTAGCAATCAGCCCCAGCATTTT	CASSYRASNQPQHF
TRBV5-1	TRBJ2-7	TRBD1	-	TGCGCCAGCAGCTTGGGGTGGACAGGACGAAACGAGCAGTACTTC	CASSLGWTGRNEQYF
TRBV6-5	TRBJ2-7	TRBD1	-	TGTGCCAGCAGTTACTTGGGACAGGGGGCCTACGAGCAGTACTTC	CASSYLGQGAYEQYF
TRBV7-2	TRBJ2-7	TRBD2	-	TGTGCCAGCAGCCGGATGCCTAGCGGGGCCTACAATGAGCAGTACTTC	CASSRMPSGAYNEQYF
TRBV10-3	TRBJ1-2	-	many	TGTGCCATCACTCAGGTCCTGTCTAATGGCTACACCTTC	CAITQVLSNGYTF
TRBV5-1	TRBJ2-1	-	-	TGCGCCAGCACCCCTAGGACGGAGTACAATGAGCAGTTCTTC	CASTPRTEYNEQFF
TRBV7-3	TRBJ2-6	TRBD1	-	TGTGCCAGCAGCTTAAGAGGGACAGCCTTCGCTGGGGCCAACGTCCTGACTTTC	CASSLRGTAFAGANVLTF
TRBV3-1	TRBJ2-7	-	-	TGTGCCAGCAGCCATCTCTTGGGAGAGCAGTACTTC	CASSHLLGEQYF
TRBV7-2	TRBJ2-1	-	-	TGTGCCAGCAGCTTTGGGGTGGGCGGCTACAATGAGCAGTTCTTC	CASSFGVGGYNEQFF